The 20 T cell receptor beta chains listed next were all sequenced from one sample in a study of CD8 T cells in Susac syndrome. Reverse transcription of about 0.5 to 1 ug RNA was carried out with random hexamers. TCRdb analysed the immunoSEQ multiplex PCR reads with MiXCR anew, one entry per CDR3 protein. The sample lists approximately 190,000 distinct CDR3 sequences, 85% to 95% occurring once. Sequencing was performed on CD4+ T cells from PBMCs. These receptors came from a human donor in good health.

This chain joins TRBV27 and TRBJ1-2; the D gene is possibly TRBD1 (5 bases). The V end was cut by 7 bases, the J end by 2 bases, with 29 bases between. The CDR3 runs 19 residues. Germline V CDR1 and CDR2: MNHEY, SMNVEV (reference sequence). The CDR3 coding sequence is TGTGCCAGCAAACTACAAAGCCGGTGGGGTCAGGGCTCGAACTATGGCTACACCTTC. Its translation: CASKLQSRWGQGSNYGYTF.

This clonotype was found a few times. The chain combines TRBV5-1 with TRBJ1-2; the D gene is possibly TRBD1 (5 bases). The germline V and J ends were trimmed by 0 bases and 6 bases, with 6 bases remaining between them. This CDR3 is built from 12 residues. Germline V gene sequence: CDR1 SGHRS, CDR2 YFSETQ. The CDR3 DNA follows: TGCGCCAGCAGCTTGGCAGGGAATGGCTACACCTTC. Protein product: CASSLAGNGYTF. Full variable domain (rest looked up from reference TRBV5-1 and TRBJ1-2): KAGVTQTPRYLIKTRGQQVTLSCSPISGHRSVSWYQQTPGQGLQFLFEYFSETQRNKGNFPGRFSGRQFSNSRSEMNVSTLELGDSALYLCASSLAGNGYTFGSGTRLTVV.

The chain uses TRBV12-3 or TRBV12-4 and TRBJ1-5, with D unresolved. The CDR3 is 17 amino acids. V gave up 1 base and J gave up 1 base, with 14 bases separating them. The CDR3 here is CASSLGVGEMSNQPQHF. The DNA for the CDR3 is TGTGCCAGCAGTTTAGGCGTGGGTGAGATGAGCAATCAGCCCCAGCATTTT.

The chain joins TRBV29-1 to TRBJ1-1; TRBD1 aligns across 8 bases. J lost 6 bases, V lost 7 bases, and 4 bases had no gene match. The CDR3 is 11 residues long. In germline, CDR1 is SQVTM, CDR2 ANQGSEA. In nucleotides, the CDR3 is TGCAGCGGCGACAGGGGTGCTGAAGCTTTCTTT. Its translation is CSGDRGAEAFF.

J is TRBJ1-2 and V is TRBV6-1, with a possible D match to TRBD1 (5 bases). Germline V CDR1 and CDR2: MNHNS, SASEGT. The CDR3 spans 12 residues. The V gene lost 6 bases and the J gene lost 9 bases, with 14 bases spanning the gap. The CDR3 sequence is CASSDDRRRYTF. CDR3 sequence (DNA): TGTGCCAGCAGCGATGACAGACGTCGCTACACCTTC.

The chain links TRBV2 to TRBJ1-3; D gene uncertain. Trimming removed 1 base at V and 0 bases at J, with 7 bases between. CDR3 size: 15 residues. CDR1 and CDR2 (germline): SNHLY, FYNNEI. DNA of the CDR3: TGTGCCAGCAGTGAAGGGACGGGCTCTGGAAACACCATATATTTT. As protein: CASSEGTGSGNTIYF. The variable domain in full, completed from reference TRBV2 and TRBJ1-3, reads EPEVTQTPSHQVTQMGQEVILRCVPISNHLYFYWYRQILGQKVEFLVSFYNNEISEKSEIFDDQFSVERPDGSNFTLKIRSTKLEDSAMYFCASSEGTGSGNTIYFGEGSWLTVV.

This clonotype showed up just once. The genes are TRBV30 and TRBJ2-1, with 8 bases fitting TRBD1. V shed 8 bases and J 3 bases; nucleotides not matched to a gene: 6. Germline V gene data show CDR1 as GTSNPN and CDR2 as SVGIG (reference sequence). There are 13 residues in the CDR3. The CDR3: CAGNRGNYNEQFF. For the CDR3, the DNA is TGTGCCGGAAACAGGGGGAACTACAATGAGCAGTTCTTC.

This clonotype was detected only once. This rearrangement joins TRBV27 to TRBJ2-3; 8 positions match TRBD2. The germline gives CDR1 MNHEY, CDR2 SMNVEV (reference sequence). This CDR3 region has 15 residues. V trimming: 5 bases; J trimming: 2 bases; junction bases outside the gene matches: 6. The CDR3 sequence: CASSPRAGDTDTQYF. CDR3 DNA: TGTGCCAGCAGTCCCCGAGCGGGGGACACAGATACGCAGTATTTT.

The rearrangement joins TRBV14 to TRBJ1-2; D is unresolved. Germline CDR1 SGHDN, CDR2 FVKESK. V was pared by 3 bases and J by 6 bases, with 17 bases between. This CDR3 has 15 amino acids. The CDR3 reads CASSHDMVSGNGYTF. Here the CDR3 DNA reads TGTGCCAGCAGCCACGACATGGTGTCTGGTAATGGCTACACCTTC.

This clonotype occurred a few times. This chain links TRBV29-1 with TRBJ2-1; TRBD1 aligns across 10 bases. CDR3 length equals 13 residues. Germline V gene lookup returns CDR1 SQVTM and CDR2 ANQGSEA. Losses at the gene ends were 4 bases for V and 3 bases for J; bases not matched to a gene: 0. The CDR3: CSVGTGGYNEQFF. The CDR3 DNA sequence: TGCAGCGTTGGGACAGGGGGCTACAATGAGCAGTTCTTC.

The chain combines TRBV5-1 with TRBJ1-2; D is undetermined. Germline-derived CDR1 and CDR2 are SGHRS and YFSETQ. The CDR3 runs to 14 residues. V lost 6 bases, J lost 0 bases, and 12 bases lay in between. The CDR3 DNA reads TGCGCCAGCAAAAGTTCGGGAGCTAACTATGGCTACACCTTC. The encoded protein is CASKSSGANYGYTF.

CDR3 coding DNA: TGTGCCAGCAGTGCCCGGGGAAACTCCTACAATGAGCAGTTCTTC. This encodes CASSARGNSYNEQFF. V usage is TRBV6-5 and J usage is TRBJ2-1; TRBD2 might be the D (5 bases). Between the trimmed V and J ends, which lost 5 bases and 0 bases, there was a span of 11 bases. The CDR3 is 15 amino acids. Germline CDR1 is MNHEY and CDR2 is SVGAGI.

This chain joins TRBV4-3 and TRBJ2-1; 11 bases align to TRBD2. The CDR3 is made up of 16 amino acids. Trimming at V came to 0 bases and at J to 5 bases, leaving 3 bases not matched to a gene. Germline V gives CDR1 LGHNA, CDR2 YSLEER. CDR3 nucleotides: TGCGCCAGCAGCCAAGATCCGACTAGCGGGGACAATGAGCAGTTCTTC. This codes for CASSQDPTSGDNEQFF.

The rearrangement links TRBV3-1 to TRBJ1-2, with D possibly being TRBD1 (6 bases). Trimming left V 2 bases short and J 6 bases short, with 13 bases between. The CDR3 totals 14 residues. Germline V gene lookup returns CDR1 LGHDT and CDR2 YNNKEL (reference sequence). CDR3 residues: CASSQYREKDGYTF. In nucleotides, the CDR3 is TGTGCCAGCAGCCAATACAGGGAAAAGGATGGCTACACCTTC.

The chain joins TRBV20-1 to TRBJ2-5; weak D call: TRBD2 (5 bases). Trimming cost V 3 bases and J 4 bases, with 9 bases left between them. Germline V gene data show CDR1 as DFQATT and CDR2 as SNEGSKA (reference sequence). This CDR3 contains 12 residues. CDR3 bases: TGCAGTGCTAGGTTTAGCGCAGAGACCCAGTACTTC. This sequence encodes CSARFSAETQYF.

The rearrangement joins TRBV19 to TRBJ2-3; 12 positions match TRBD2. The CDR3 totals 16 residues. The germline CDR1 and CDR2 sequences are LNHDA and SQIVND (reference sequence). CDR3 amino acids: CSVGASGGAWTDTQYF. CDR3 DNA: TGTTCCGTAGGGGCTAGCGGGGGGGCCTGGACAGATACGCAGTATTTT.

The chain has TRBV14 and TRBJ2-1; 12 bases align to TRBD2. With 4 bases clipped from V and 4 bases from J, the junction kept 5 bases outside the gene matches. Per the germline V gene, CDR1 is SGHDN and CDR2 is FVKESK. This CDR3 is built from 16 residues. CDR3 DNA sequence: TGTGCCAGCAGCCCACGACTAGCGGGGGTTTACAATGAGCAGTTCTTC. Its protein product is CASSPRLAGVYNEQFF.

The genes are TRBV2 and TRBJ1-2; 7 bases are shared with TRBD1. This CDR3 is built from 15 residues. Germline trimming cut 9 bases from V and 0 bases from J; bases unmatched to any gene: 10. Germline V lookup: CDR1 SNHLY, CDR2 FYNNEI. The CDR3 protein is CASRGQATANYGYTF. The CDR3, as DNA: TGTGCCAGTCGAGGACAGGCGACCGCTAACTATGGCTACACCTTC.

The rearrangement joins TRBV27 to TRBJ2-5, with TRBD2 matching over 7 bases. There are 13 residues in the CDR3. CDR1 is MNHEY, CDR2 SMNVEV, per germline (reference sequence). V dropped 3 bases and J dropped 5; count of bases not matched to a gene: 3. This CDR3 reads CASSLGGRETQYF. The DNA of the CDR3 is TGTGCCAGCAGTTTGGGAGGGCGCGAGACCCAGTACTTC.

The rearrangement joins TRBV5-4 to TRBJ2-5, with 15 bases identical to TRBD2. The CDR3 runs 16 residues. V trimming: 4 bases; J trimming: 5 bases; junction bases outside the gene matches: 6. Germline CDR1 is SGHNT and CDR2 is YYREEE (reference sequence). In DNA form, the CDR3 reads TGTGCCAGCAGCACCGGACTAGCGGGGGGGACTGAGACCCAGTACTTC. Protein sequence: CASSTGLAGGTETQYF.